This T cell receptor beta chain was identified in a study of preoperative IRX-2 immunotherapy in early breast cancer. Using immunoSEQ multiplex PCR, the repertoire was profiled, and TCRdb retains in-frame clones only, with some absent. Here the sample spans about 98,000 clones, about nine tenths being singletons. The CDR3 covers 16 residues. The germline V gene encodes CDR1 LNHDA and CDR2 SQIVND (reference sequence). V dropped 4 bases and J dropped 0 bases, with 13 bases sitting between them. Treatment here: preoperative locoregional IRX-2 cytokine immunotherapy. The chain employs TRBV19 and TRBJ1-3; a weak D match, TRBD1 (5 bases). The specimen comprised tumor tissue, sampled after IRX-2 immunotherapy. The receptor comes from a human donor with breast cancer. The CDR3 nucleotides read TGTGCCAGTAGTACCTCGACAGCCACCTCTGGAAACACCATATATTTT. Amino acid sequence: CASSTSTATSGNTIYF.